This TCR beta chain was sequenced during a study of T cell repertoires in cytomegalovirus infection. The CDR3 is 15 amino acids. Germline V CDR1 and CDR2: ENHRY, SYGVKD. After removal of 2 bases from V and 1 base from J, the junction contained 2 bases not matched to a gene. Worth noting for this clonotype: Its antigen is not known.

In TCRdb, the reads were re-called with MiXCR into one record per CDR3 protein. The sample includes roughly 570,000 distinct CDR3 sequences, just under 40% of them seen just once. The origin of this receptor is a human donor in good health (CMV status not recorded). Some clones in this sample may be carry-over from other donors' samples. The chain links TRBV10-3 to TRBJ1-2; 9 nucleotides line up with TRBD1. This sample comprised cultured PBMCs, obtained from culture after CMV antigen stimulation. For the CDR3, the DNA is TGTGCCATCAGTGAGCGGGGACAGGGTAACTATGGCTACACCTTC. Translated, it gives CAISERGQGNYGYTF.